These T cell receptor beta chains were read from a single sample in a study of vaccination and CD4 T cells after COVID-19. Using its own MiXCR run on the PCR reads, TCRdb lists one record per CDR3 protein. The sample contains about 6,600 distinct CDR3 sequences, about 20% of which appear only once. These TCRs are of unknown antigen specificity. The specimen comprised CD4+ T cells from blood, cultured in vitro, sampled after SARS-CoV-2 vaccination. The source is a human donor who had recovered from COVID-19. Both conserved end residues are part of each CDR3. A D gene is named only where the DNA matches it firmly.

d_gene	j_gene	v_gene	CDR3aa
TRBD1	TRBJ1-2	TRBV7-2	CASSLRGQHVSFF
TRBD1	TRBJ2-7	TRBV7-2	CASSLVAWGQGTSYEQYF
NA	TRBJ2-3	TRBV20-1	CSAVLPISGDTQYF
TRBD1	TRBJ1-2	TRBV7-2	CASSGERDRQPGYTF
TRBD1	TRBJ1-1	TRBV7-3	CASSLNRGMNTEAFF
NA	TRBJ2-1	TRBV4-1	CASSRSGAGVLSF
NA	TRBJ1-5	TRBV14	CASSQGPNQPQHF
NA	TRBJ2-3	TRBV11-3	CASSPQTDTQYF
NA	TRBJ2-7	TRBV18	CASSPRSAAYEQYF
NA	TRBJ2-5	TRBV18	CASSPLERQETQYF
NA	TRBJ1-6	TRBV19	CASKGVGDSPLHF
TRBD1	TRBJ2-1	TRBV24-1	CATRGQGDYNEQFF
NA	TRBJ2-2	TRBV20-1	CSAREVGGGHTGELFF
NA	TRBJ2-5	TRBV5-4	CASSLDREETQYF
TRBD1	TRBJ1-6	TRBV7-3	CASSTTGGSPLHF
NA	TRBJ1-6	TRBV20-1	CSPQAGTSSPLHF
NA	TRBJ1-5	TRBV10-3	CAISESGRSQPQHF
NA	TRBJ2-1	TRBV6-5	CASSYGINNEQFF
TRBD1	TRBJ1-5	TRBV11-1	CASSPRTGGCQPQHF
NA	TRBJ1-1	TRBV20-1	CSAPPGGLNTEAFF
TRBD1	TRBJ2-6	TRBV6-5	CASSYGTGGAGANVLTF
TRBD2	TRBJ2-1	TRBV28	CASSPPPGRGSSYNEQFF
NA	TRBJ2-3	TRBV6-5	CASSYSRDTQYF
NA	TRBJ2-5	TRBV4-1	CASSLGSGVETQYF
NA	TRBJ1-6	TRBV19	CASSTIRGLNNSPLHF
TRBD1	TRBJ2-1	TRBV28	CASSRLDRGLWNEQFF
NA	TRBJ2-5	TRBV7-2	CASSPGVTQYF
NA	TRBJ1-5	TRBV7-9	CASSPGAGQPNQPQHF
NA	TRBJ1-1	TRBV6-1	CASTRGSSNTEAFF
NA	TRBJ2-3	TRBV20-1	CSARVPLRGTQYF
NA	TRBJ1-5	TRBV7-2	CASSLDRVNQPQHF
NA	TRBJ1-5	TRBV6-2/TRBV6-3	CASSTRGGNQPQHF
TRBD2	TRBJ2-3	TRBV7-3	CASSASGTSAQYF
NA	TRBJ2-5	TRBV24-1	CATSDLGDTTQETQYF
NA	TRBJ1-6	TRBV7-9	CASSSRSGGGRSPLHF
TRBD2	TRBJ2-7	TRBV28	CASTPAGAAYEQYF
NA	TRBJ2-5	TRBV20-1	CSALKSGEETQYF
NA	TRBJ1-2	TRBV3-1	CASSQDTRVVRSYTF
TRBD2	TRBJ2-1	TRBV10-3	CAIGGGTSGYNEQFF
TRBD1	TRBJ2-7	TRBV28	CASGVIGQGSYEQYF
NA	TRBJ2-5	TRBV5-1	CASTSRGGGETQYF
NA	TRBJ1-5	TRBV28	CASRGGNQPQHF